Below, 4 T cell receptor beta chains from the same sample are listed, as sequenced in a study of control samples from healthy donors and cancer patients. Generated by immunoSEQ multiplex PCR, the TCRdb table keeps only in-frame clones and is missing some. The sample holds some 150,000 clones, more than 85% seen once. The sequencing sample was made of blood. The receptors stem from a man aged 25-40 years in good health.

The CDR3 is CASSLYRGNEQYF. CDR3 nucleotides: TGTGCCAGCAGCTTATACAGGGGCAACGAGCAGTACTTC. The chain links TRBV7-8 to TRBJ2-7, with 7 bases identical to TRBD1. Germline-derived CDR1 and CDR2 are SGHVS and FQNEAQ. The CDR3 is 13 amino acids. Germline trimming cut 2 bases from V and 5 bases from J; bases unmatched to any gene: 3. The full variable domain, in which reference TRBV7-8 and TRBJ2-7 provide the parts outside the CDR3, is GAGVSQSPRYKVAKRGQDVALRCDPISGHVSLFWYQQALGQGPEFLTYFQNEAQLDKSGLPSDRFFAERPEGSVSTLKIQRTQQEDSAVYLCASSLYRGNEQYFGPGTRLTVT.

A remark on this clone: Mismatch with germline at one junction end may stem from a read error. This chain connects TRBV25-1 to TRBJ1-3; the D is unclear. From germline, CDR1 is MGHDK and CDR2 SYGVNS. This CDR3 is built from 12 residues. CDR3 loop: CASSESENTIYF. In DNA, the CDR3 is TGTGCCAGCAGTGAATCTGAAAACACCATATATTTT. Filled out from reference TRBV25-1 and TRBJ1-3, the complete variable domain reads EADIYQTPRYLVIGTGKKITLECSQTMGHDKMYWYQQDPGMELHLIHYSYGVNSTEKGDLSSESTVSRIRTEHFPLTLESARPSHTSQYLCASSESENTIYFGEGSWLTVV.

The V call is TRBV6-5, the J call TRBJ2-7; perhaps TRBD1 as D (5 bases). The CDR3 sequence is 10 residues long. The V gene lost 8 bases and the J gene lost 6 bases, with 8 bases spanning the gap. The germline V gene encodes CDR1 MNHEY and CDR2 SVGAGI. CDR3 residues: CASWGGEQYF. CDR3 nucleotides: TGTGCCAGCTGGGGCGGCGAGCAGTACTTC.

The chain recombines TRBV7-8 with TRBJ2-3; D remains unclear. V dropped 4 bases and J dropped 0 bases, with 14 bases sitting between them. Germline V gene lookup returns CDR1 SGHVS and CDR2 FQNEAQ. The CDR3 consists of 16 residues. The CDR3 reads CASSSRRPESTDTQYF. In DNA form, the CDR3 reads TGTGCCAGCAGCTCACGAAGACCCGAGAGCACAGATACGCAGTATTTT.